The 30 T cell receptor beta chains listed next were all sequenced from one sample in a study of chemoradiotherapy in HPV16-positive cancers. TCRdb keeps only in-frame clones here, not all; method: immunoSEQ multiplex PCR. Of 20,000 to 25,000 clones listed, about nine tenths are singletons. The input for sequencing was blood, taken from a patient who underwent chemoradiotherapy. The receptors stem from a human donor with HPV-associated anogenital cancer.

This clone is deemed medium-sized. CDR3 nucleotides: TGTGCCAGCAGTTGGGCCGGCGGGACCGGGGAGCTGTTTTTT. Encoded protein: CASSWAGGTGELFF. The rearrangement uses TRBV6-4 and TRBJ2-2; D is perhaps TRBD2 (5 bases). Trimming cost V 5 bases and J 5 bases, with 12 bases left between them. Germline CDR1 reads MRHNA; CDR2 reads SNTAGT. This CDR3 has 14 residues.

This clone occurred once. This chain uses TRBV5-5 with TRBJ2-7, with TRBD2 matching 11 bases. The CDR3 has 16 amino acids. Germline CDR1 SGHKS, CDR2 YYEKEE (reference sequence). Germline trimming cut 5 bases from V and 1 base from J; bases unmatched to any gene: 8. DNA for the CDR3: TGTGCCAGCAGTCTCCCGGGACTAGCGGCTTCCTACGAGCAGTACTTC. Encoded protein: CASSLPGLAASYEQYF. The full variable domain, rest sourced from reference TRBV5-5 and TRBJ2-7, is DAGVTQSPTHLIKTRGQQVTLRCSPISGHKSVSWYQQVLGQGPQFIFQYYEKEERGRGNFPDRFSARQFPNYSSELNVNALLLGDSALYLCASSLPGLAASYEQYFGPGTRLTVT.

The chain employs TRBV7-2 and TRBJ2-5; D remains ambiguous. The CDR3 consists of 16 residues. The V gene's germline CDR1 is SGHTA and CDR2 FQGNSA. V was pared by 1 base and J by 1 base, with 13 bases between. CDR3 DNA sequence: TGTGCCAGCAGCTTAGTTGCTGCCGTAATCCAAGAGACCCAGTACTTC. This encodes CASSLVAAVIQETQYF.

The CDR3 spells CASDSWGGQNTEAFF. The CDR3 DNA reads as TGTGCCAGCGACTCATGGGGGGGGCAGAACACTGAAGCTTTCTTT. V is TRBV28 and J is TRBJ1-1; tentative D call: TRBD1 (6 bases). Germline V CDR1 and CDR2: MDHEN, SYDVKM. With 8 bases removed from V and 1 base from J, the gap between germline ends came to 17 bases. This CDR3 has 15 residues.

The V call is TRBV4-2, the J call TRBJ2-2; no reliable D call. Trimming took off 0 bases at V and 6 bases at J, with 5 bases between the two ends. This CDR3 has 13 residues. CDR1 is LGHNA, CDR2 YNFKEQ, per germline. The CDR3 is CASSQEMPGELFF. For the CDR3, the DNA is TGTGCCAGCAGCCAAGAGATGCCCGGGGAGCTGTTTTTT.

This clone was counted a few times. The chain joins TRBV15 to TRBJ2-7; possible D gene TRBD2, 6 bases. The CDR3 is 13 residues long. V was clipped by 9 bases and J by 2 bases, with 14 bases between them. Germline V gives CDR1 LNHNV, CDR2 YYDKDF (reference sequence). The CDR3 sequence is CATALGGTYEQYF. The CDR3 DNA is TGTGCCACTGCCCTCGGAGGGACCTACGAGCAGTACTTC.

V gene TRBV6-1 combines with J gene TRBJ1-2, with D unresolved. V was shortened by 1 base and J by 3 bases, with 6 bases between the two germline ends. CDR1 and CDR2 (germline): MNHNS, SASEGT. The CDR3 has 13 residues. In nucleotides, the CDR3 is TGTGCCAGCAGTGAAGAAGGGCACTATGGCTACACCTTC. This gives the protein CASSEEGHYGYTF.

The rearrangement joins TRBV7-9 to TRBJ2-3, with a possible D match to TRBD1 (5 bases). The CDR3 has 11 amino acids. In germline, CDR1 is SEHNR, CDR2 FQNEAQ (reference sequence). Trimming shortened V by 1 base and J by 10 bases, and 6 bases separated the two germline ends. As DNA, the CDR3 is TGTGCCAGCAGCTTAGAGGGGTCGCAGTATTTT. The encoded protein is CASSLEGSQYF. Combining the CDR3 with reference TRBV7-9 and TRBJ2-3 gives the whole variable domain DTGVSQNPRHKITKRGQNVTFRCDPISEHNRLYWYRQTLGQGPEFLTYFQNEAQLEKSRLLSDRFSAERPKGSFSTLEIQRTEQGDSAMYLCASSLEGSQYFGPGTRLTVL.

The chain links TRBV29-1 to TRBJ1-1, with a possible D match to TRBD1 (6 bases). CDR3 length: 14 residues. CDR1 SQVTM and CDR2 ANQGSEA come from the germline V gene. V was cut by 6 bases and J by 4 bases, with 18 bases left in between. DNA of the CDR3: TGCAGCGTGGCCTTAAGGACAGCGGCCACTGAAGCTTTCTTT. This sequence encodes CSVALRTAATEAFF.

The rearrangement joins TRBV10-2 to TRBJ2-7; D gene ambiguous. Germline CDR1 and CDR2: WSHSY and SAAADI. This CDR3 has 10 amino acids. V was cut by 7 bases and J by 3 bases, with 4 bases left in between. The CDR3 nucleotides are TGCGCCAGCAAAGACTACGAGCAGTACTTC. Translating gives CASKDYEQYF.

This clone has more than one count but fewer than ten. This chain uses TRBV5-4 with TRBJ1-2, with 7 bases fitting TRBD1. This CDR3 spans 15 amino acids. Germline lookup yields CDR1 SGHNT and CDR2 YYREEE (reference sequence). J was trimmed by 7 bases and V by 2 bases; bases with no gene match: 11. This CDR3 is CASSFYDREEIGYTF. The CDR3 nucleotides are TGTGCCAGCAGCTTCTACGACAGGGAGGAGATTGGCTACACCTTC.

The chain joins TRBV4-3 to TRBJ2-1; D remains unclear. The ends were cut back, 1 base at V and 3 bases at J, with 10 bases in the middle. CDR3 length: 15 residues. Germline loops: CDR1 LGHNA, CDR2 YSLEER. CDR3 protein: CASSQVLSSYNEQFF. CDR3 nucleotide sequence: TGCGCCAGCAGCCAAGTCCTCTCAAGCTACAATGAGCAGTTCTTC.

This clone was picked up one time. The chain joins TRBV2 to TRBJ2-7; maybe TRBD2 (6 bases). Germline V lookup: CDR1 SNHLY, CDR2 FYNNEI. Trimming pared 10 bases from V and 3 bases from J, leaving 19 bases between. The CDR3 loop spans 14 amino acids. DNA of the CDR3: TGTGCCATCTCTAAGGGTTGGGGGGACTACGAGCAGTACTTC. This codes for CAISKGWGDYEQYF. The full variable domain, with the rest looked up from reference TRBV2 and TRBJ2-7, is EPEVTQTPSHQVTQMGQEVILRCVPISNHLYFYWYRQILGQKVEFLVSFYNNEISEKSEIFDDQFSVERPDGSNFTLKIRSTKLEDSAMYFCAISKGWGDYEQYFGPGTRLTVT.

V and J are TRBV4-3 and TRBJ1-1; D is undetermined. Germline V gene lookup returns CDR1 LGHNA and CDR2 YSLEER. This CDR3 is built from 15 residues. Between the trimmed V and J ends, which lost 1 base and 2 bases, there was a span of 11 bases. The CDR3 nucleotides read TGCGCCAGCAGCCAAGGATTGGAGGGAAACACTGAAGCTTTCTTT. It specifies CASSQGLEGNTEAFF.

The CDR3 sequence is CASSLIHTHPTDPRNTIAKNIQYF. In DNA, the CDR3 is TGTGCCAGCAGCTTAATCCACACTCACCCGACCGACCCTCGCAACACCATAGCCAAAAACATTCAGTACTTC. The genes are TRBV7-3 and TRBJ2-4; no firm D call. Trimming shortened V by 1 base and J by 0 bases, and 34 bases separated the two germline ends. The CDR3 consists of 24 residues. Germline V CDR1 and CDR2: SGHTA, FQGTGA.

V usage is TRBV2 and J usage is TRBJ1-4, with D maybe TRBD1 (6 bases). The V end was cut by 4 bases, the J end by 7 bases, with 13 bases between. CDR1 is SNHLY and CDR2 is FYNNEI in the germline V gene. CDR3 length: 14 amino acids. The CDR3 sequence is CASSVRGRSEKLFF. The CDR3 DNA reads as TGTGCCAGCAGTGTCAGGGGCCGTAGTGAAAAACTGTTTTTT.

The CDR3 sequence: CASSQYKDAGNTIYF. As DNA, the CDR3 is TGCGCCAGCAGCCAGTACAAAGACGCTGGAAACACCATATATTTT. The chain uses TRBV4-1 and TRBJ1-3; D ambiguous. The CDR3 is 15 residues long. Looked up from germline, CDR1 is MGHRA and CDR2 is YSYEKL. Trimming left V 3 bases short and J 2 bases short, with 11 bases between.

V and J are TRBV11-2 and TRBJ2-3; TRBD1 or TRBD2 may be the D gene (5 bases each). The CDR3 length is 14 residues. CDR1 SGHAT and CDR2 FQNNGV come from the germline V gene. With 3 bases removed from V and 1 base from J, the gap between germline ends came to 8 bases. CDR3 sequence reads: CASSFVGGTDTQYF. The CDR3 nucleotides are TGTGCCAGCAGCTTTGTGGGGGGCACAGATACGCAGTATTTT.

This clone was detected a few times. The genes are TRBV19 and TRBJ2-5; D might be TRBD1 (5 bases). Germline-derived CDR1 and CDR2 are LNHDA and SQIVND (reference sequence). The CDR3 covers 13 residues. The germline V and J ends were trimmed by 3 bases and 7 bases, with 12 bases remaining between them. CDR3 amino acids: CASSIQGAGTQYF. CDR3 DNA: TGTGCCAGTAGTATTCAGGGCGCCGGGACCCAGTACTTC.

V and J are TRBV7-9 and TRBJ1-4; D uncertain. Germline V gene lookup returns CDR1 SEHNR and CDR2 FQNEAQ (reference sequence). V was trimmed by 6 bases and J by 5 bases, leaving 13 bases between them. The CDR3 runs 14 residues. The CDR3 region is CASSPGSGNEKLFF. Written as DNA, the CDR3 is TGTGCCAGCAGTCCGGGGTCGGGAAATGAAAAACTGTTTTTT.

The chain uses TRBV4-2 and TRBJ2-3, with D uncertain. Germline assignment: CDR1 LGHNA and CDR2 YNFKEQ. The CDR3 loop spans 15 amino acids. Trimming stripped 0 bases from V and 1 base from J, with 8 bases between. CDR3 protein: CASSQDPFGTDTQYF. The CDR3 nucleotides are TGTGCCAGCAGCCAAGATCCTTTCGGCACAGATACGCAGTATTTT.

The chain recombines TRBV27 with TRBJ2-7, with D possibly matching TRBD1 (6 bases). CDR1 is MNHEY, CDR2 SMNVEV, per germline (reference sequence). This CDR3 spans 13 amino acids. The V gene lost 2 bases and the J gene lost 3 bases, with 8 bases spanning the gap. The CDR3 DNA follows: TGTGCCAGCAGTTTAGGGGACATCTACGAGCAGTACTTC. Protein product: CASSLGDIYEQYF.

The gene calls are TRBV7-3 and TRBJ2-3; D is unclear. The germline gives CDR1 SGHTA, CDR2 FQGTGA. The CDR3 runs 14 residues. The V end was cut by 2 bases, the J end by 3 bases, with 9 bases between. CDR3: CASSLASVTDTQYF. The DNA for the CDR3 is TGTGCCAGCAGCTTAGCCAGCGTGACAGATACGCAGTATTTT.

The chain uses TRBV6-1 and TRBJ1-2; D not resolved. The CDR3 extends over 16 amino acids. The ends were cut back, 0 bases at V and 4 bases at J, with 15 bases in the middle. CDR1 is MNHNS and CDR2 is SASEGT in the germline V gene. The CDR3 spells CASSEALFSTAYGYTF. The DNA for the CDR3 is TGTGCCAGCAGTGAAGCGCTTTTTTCGACGGCCTATGGCTACACCTTC.

CDR3 DNA sequence: TGTGCCAGTAGTATTTTTCAGGAGACCAAAAACATTCAGTACTTC. Translated, it gives CASSIFQETKNIQYF. The V call is TRBV19, the J call TRBJ2-4; D is undetermined. The CDR3 runs to 15 residues. Germline CDR1 is LNHDA and CDR2 is SQIVND (reference sequence). Trimming removed 3 bases from V and 2 bases from J, with 11 bases in between.

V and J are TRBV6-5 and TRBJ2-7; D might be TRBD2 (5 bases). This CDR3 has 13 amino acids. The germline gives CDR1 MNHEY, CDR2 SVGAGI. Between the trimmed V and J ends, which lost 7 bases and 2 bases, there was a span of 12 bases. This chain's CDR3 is CASTPGSTYEQYF. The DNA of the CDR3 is TGTGCCAGCACGCCGGGAAGTACCTACGAGCAGTACTTC.

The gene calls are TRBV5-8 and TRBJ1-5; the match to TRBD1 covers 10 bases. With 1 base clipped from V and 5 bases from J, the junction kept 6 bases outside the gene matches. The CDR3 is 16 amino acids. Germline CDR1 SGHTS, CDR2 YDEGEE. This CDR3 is CASSLYGQGGYQPQHF. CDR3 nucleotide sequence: TGTGCCAGCAGCTTGTATGGACAGGGGGGCTATCAGCCCCAGCATTTT.

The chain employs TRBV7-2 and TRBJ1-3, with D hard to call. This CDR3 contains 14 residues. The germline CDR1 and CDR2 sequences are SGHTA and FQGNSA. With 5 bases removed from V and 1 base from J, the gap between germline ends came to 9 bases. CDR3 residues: CASSQSPSGNTIYF. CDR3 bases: TGTGCCAGCAGCCAGAGTCCGTCTGGAAACACCATATATTTT.

CDR3 in amino acids: CASSSGTKEEQFF. In nucleotides, the CDR3 is TGTGCCAGCAGTTCCGGGACTAAAGAAGAGCAGTTCTTC. This sequence joins TRBV7-9 and TRBJ2-1; 7 bases agree with TRBD2. This CDR3 comprises 13 residues. Germline CDR1 reads SEHNR; CDR2 reads FQNEAQ (reference sequence). V shed 6 bases, J shed 10 bases, and the junction held 9 bases outside the gene matches. The variable domain in full, completed from reference TRBV7-9 and TRBJ2-1, reads DTGVSQNPRHKITKRGQNVTFRCDPISEHNRLYWYRQTLGQGPEFLTYFQNEAQLEKSRLLSDRFSAERPKGSFSTLEIQRTEQGDSAMYLCASSSGTKEEQFFGPGTRLTVL.

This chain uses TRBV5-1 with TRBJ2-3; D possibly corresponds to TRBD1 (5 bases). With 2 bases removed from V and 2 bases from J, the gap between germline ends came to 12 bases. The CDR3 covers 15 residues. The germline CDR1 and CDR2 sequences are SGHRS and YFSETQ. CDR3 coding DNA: TGCGCCAGCAGCTTAACCGACAGATTCACAGATACGCAGTATTTT. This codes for CASSLTDRFTDTQYF. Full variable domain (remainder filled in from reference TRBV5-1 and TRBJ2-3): KAGVTQTPRYLIKTRGQQVTLSCSPISGHRSVSWYQQTPGQGLQFLFEYFSETQRNKGNFPGRFSGRQFSNSRSEMNVSTLELGDSALYLCASSLTDRFTDTQYFGPGTRLTVL.